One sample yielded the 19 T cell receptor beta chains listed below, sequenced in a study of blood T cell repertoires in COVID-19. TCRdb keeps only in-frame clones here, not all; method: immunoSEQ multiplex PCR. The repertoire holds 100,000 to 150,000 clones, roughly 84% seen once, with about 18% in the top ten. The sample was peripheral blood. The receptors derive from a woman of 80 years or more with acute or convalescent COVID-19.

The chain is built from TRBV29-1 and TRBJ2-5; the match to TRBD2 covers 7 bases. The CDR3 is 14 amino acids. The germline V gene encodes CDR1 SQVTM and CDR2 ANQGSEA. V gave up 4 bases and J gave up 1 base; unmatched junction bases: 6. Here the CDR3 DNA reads TGCAGCGTTGGAGTCGGGGGGACCCAAGAGACCCAGTACTTC. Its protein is CSVGVGGTQETQYF.

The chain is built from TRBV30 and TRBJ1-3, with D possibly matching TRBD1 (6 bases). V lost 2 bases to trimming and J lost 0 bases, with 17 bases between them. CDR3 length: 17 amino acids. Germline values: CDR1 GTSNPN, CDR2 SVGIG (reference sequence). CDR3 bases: TGTGCCTGGAGTCCCTGGACAGTTACCAACTCTGGAAACACCATATATTTT. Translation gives CAWSPWTVTNSGNTIYF.

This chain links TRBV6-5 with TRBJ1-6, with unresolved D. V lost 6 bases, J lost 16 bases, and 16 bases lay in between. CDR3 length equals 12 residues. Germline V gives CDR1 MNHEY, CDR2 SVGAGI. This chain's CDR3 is CASSRGLDHLHF. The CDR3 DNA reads TGTGCCAGCAGCCGCGGACTAGACCATCTCCACTTT.

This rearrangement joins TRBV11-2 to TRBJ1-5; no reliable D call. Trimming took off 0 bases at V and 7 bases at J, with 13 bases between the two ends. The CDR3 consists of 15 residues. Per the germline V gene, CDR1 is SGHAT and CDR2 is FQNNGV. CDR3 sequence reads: CASSLDRGPWQPQHF. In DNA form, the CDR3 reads TGTGCCAGCAGCTTAGATCGAGGGCCCTGGCAGCCCCAGCATTTT.

The CDR3 here is CASSFADRNTGELFF. The CDR3 DNA reads TGTGCCAGCAGCTTTGCGGACAGAAACACCGGGGAGCTGTTTTTT. The chain joins TRBV5-4 to TRBJ2-2; possibly TRBD1 for D (6 bases). From germline, CDR1 is SGHNT and CDR2 YYREEE (reference sequence). The ends were cut back, 2 bases at V and 2 bases at J, with 10 bases in the middle. The CDR3 runs 15 residues.

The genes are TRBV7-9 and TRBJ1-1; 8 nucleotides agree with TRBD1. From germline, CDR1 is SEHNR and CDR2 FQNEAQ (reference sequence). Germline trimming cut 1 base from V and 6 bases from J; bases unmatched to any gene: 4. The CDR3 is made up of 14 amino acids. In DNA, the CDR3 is TGTGCCAGCAGCTTAGGTGAGGGACAGGCTGAAGCTTTCTTT. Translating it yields CASSLGEGQAEAFF.

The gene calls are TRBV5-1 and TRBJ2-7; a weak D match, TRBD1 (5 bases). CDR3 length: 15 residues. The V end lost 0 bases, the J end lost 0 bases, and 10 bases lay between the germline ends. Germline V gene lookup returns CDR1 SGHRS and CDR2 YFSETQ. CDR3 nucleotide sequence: TGCGCCAGCAGCTTGGCAGGGCCGAGCTCCTACGAGCAGTACTTC. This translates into CASSLAGPSSYEQYF.

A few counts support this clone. Here the CDR3 reads CASSPGLGYEQYF. The CDR3 bases are TGTGCCAGCAGCCCAGGACTAGGCTACGAGCAGTACTTC. The gene calls are TRBV5-6 and TRBJ2-7; 7 positions agree with TRBD2. CDR1 and CDR2 (germline): SGHDT, YYEEEE. This CDR3 spans 13 amino acids. V was clipped by 4 bases and J by 3 bases; unmatched bases: 4.

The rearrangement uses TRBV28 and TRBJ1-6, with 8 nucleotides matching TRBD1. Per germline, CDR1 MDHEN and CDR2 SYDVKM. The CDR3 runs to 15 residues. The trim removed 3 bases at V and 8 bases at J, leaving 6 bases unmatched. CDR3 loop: CASSFPTGGDSPLHF. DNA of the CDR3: TGTGCCAGCAGTTTCCCAACAGGGGGGGATTCACCCCTCCACTTT.

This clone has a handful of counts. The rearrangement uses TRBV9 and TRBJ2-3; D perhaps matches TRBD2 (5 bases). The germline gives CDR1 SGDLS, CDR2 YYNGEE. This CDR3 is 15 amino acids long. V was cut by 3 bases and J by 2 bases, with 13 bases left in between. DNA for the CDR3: TGTGCCAGCAGCGAGGCTAGCCAACACACAGATACGCAGTATTTT. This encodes CASSEASQHTDTQYF.

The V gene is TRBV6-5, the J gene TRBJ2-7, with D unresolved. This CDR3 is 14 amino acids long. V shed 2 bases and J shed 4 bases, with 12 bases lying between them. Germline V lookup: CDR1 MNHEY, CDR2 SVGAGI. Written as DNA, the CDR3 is TGTGCCAGCAGTTACGGCAGGCCACCTTACGAGCAGTACTTC. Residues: CASSYGRPPYEQYF.

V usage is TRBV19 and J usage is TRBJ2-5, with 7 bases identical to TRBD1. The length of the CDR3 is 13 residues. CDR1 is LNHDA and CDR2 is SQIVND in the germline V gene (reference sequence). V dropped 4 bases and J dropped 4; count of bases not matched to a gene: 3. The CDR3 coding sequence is TGTGCCAGTAGTACGAACAGGGGAGAGACCCAGTACTTC. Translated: CASSTNRGETQYF.

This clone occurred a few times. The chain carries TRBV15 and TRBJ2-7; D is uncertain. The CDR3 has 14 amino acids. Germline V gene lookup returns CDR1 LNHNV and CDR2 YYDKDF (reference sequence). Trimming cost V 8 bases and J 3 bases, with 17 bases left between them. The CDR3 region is CATSPARSFYEQYF. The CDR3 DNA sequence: TGTGCCACCTCTCCGGCCCGGAGTTTCTACGAGCAGTACTTC.

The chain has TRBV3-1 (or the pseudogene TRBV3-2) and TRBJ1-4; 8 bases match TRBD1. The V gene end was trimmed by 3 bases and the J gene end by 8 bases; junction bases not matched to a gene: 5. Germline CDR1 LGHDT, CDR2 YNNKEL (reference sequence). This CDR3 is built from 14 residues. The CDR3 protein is CASSHQQGDEKLFF. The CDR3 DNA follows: TGTGCCAGCAGCCACCAACAGGGGGACGAAAAACTGTTTTTT.

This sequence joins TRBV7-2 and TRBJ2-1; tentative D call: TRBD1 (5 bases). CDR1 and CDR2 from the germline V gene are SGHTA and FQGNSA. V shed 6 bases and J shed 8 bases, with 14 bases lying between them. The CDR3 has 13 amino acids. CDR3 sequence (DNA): TGTGCCAGCAGTTACTTCAGGGTCGATGAGCAGTTCTTC. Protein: CASSYFRVDEQFF.

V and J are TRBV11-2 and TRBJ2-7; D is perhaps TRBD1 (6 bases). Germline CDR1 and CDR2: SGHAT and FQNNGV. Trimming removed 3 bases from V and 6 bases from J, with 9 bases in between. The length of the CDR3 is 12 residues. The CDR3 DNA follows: TGTGCCAGCAGCTTTCGAGGGGGCGAGCAGTACTTC. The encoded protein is CASSFRGGEQYF.

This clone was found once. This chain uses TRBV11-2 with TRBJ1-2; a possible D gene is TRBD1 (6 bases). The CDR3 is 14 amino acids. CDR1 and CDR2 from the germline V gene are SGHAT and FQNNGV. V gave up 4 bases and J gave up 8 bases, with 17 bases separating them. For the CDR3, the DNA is TGTGCCAGCAGCTCCCAAAAGGGGGTACGAGGCTACACCTTC. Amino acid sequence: CASSSQKGVRGYTF.

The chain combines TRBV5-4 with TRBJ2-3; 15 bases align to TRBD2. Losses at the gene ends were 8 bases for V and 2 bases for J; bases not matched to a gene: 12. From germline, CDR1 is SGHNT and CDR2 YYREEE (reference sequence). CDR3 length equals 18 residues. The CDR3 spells CASRARTSGREPTDTQYF. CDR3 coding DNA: TGTGCCAGTAGGGCGAGGACTAGCGGGAGGGAGCCCACAGATACGCAGTATTTT.

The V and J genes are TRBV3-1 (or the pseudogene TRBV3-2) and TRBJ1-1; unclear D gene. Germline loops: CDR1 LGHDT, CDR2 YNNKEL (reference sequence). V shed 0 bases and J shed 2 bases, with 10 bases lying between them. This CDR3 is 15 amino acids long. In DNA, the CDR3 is TGTGCCAGCAGCCAAGACGCCGGGGTAAACACTGAAGCTTTCTTT. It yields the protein CASSQDAGVNTEAFF.